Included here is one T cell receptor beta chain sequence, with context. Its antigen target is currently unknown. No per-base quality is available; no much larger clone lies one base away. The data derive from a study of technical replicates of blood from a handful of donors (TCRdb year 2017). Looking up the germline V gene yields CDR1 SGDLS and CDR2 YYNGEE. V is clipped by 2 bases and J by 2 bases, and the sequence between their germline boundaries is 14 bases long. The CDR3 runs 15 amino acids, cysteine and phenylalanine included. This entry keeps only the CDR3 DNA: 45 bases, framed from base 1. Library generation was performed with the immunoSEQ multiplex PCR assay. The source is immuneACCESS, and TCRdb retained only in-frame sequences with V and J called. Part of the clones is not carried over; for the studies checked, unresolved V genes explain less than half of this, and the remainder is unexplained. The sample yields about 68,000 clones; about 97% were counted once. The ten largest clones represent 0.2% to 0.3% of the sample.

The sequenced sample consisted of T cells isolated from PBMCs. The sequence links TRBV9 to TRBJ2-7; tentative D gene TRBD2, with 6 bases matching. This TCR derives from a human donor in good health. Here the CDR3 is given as CASSVGGTAPYEQYF. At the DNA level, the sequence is TGTGCCAGCAGCGTTGGGGGGACCGCTCCCTACGAGCAGTACTTC.